In this sample, the clone carrying this TCR beta chain turned up a few times. The data were taken from a study of technical replicates of blood from a handful of donors. Produced via immunoSEQ multiplex PCR; TCRdb's table is partial and in-frame only. This table has about 59,000 clones, 93% appearing once. Trimming cost V 2 bases and J 4 bases, with 17 bases left between them. The V gene's germline CDR1 is PRHDT and CDR2 FYEKMQ (reference sequence). This CDR3 is built from 17 residues. This clonotype originated in a human donor in good health. Some clones in this sample may be carry-over from other donors' samples. Sequenced sample: PBMCs. The chain combines TRBV13 with TRBJ2-2; D is perhaps TRBD1 (5 bases). The DNA for the CDR3 is TGTGCCAGCAGCTTATCAGGGTTTGGTCACACCACCGGGGAGCTGTTTTTT. It is translated as CASSLSGFGHTTGELFF.